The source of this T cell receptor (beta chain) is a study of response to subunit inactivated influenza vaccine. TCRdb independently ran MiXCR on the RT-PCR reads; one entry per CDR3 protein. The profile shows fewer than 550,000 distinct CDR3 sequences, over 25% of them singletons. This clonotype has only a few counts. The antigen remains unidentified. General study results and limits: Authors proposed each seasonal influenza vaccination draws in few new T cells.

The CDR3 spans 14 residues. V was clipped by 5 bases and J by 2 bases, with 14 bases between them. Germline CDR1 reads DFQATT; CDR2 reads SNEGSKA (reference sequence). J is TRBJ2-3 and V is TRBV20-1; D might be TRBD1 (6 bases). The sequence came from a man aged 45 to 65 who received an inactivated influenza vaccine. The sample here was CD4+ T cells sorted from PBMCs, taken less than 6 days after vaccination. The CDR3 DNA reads TGCAGTGCTTTACAGGGATCGGTCACAGATACGCAGTATTTT. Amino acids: CSALQGSVTDTQYF.